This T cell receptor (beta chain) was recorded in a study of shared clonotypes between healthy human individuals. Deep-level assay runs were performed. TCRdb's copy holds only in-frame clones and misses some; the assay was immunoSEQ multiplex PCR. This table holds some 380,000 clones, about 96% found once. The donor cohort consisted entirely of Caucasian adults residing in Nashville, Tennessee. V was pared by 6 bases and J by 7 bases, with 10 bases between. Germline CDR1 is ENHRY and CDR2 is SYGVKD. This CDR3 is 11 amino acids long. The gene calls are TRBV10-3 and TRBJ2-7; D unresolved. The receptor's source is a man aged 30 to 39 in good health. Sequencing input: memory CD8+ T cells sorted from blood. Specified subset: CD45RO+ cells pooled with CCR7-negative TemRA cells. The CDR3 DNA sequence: TGTGCCATCAGAGAAGGGCTTGAGCAGTACTTC. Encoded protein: CAIREGLEQYF.